Following are 10 T cell receptor beta chains from one sample sequenced in a study of blood T cells in healthy people across ages. With a J-beta primer mix and a sample-barcoded 5' primer, a second PCR ran about 6 to 11 cycles. One entry per CDR3 protein results from TCRdb running MiXCR on the 5' RACE reads. Seen here are 870,000 or so distinct CDR3 sequences, 29% observed once, and the top ten hold around 15%. Sequencing input: blood. The source is an elderly woman in good health.

This clonotype was detected ten times or more. V gene TRBV9 combines with J gene TRBJ2-1, with TRBD1 matching 11 bases. The junction had 2 bases not matched to a gene; V was cut back by 4 bases and J by 5 bases. Germline assignment: CDR1 SGDLS and CDR2 YYNGEE. CDR3 length: 14 amino acids. The CDR3 DNA reads TGTGCCAGCAGCCGGACAGGGGGCCACAATGAGCAGTTCTTC. This encodes CASSRTGGHNEQFF.

This clonotype occurred a few times. The V gene is TRBV9, the J gene TRBJ1-1; TRBD1 matches at 12 bases. Per germline, CDR1 SGDLS and CDR2 YYNGEE. The CDR3 extends over 16 amino acids. V was pared by 4 bases and J by 2 bases, with 6 bases of the junction left unmatched. The CDR3 loop is CASSPGGTGGNTEAFF. The CDR3 bases are TGTGCCAGCAGCCCCGGGGGGACAGGGGGCAACACTGAAGCTTTCTTT. Drawing the rest from reference TRBV9 and TRBJ1-1, the complete variable domain is DSGVTQTPKHLITATGQRVTLRCSPRSGDLSVYWYQQSLDQGLQFLIQYYNGEERAKGNILERFSAQQFPDLHSELNLSSLELGDSALYFCASSPGGTGGNTEAFFGQGTRLTVV.

Many counts were recorded for this clonotype. This chain joins TRBV5-1 and TRBJ2-7, with TRBD2 matching over 9 bases. J lost 0 bases, V lost 0 bases, and 7 bases had no gene match. The CDR3 covers 17 residues. Per the germline V gene, CDR1 is SGHRS and CDR2 is YFSETQ. The CDR3 DNA reads as TGCGCCAGCAGCTTGGCCAGTGCTAGCGGGGTCTCCTACGAGCAGTACTTC. Its protein product is CASSLASASGVSYEQYF.

In this sample, this clonotype turned up a few times. The CDR3 loop is CASSPAAGNTGELFF. In DNA form, the CDR3 reads TGTGCCAGCAGTCCAGCCGCGGGGAACACCGGGGAGCTGTTTTTT. The J gene is TRBJ2-2, the V gene TRBV6-5; tentative D call: TRBD2 (5 bases). The V end lost 5 bases, the J end lost 1 base, and 11 bases lay between the germline ends. This CDR3 is built from 15 residues. Germline lookup yields CDR1 MNHEY and CDR2 SVGAGI.

This clonotype was found many times. This chain uses TRBV12-3 or TRBV12-4 with TRBJ2-1, with 9 positions matching TRBD1. J lost 5 bases, V lost 4 bases, and 6 bases had no gene match. CDR3 length equals 15 residues. The CDR3 here is CASSYPGTGNNEQFF. The CDR3 coding sequence is TGTGCCAGCAGTTACCCCGGGACAGGGAACAATGAGCAGTTCTTC.

J is TRBJ1-6 and V is TRBV6-2 or TRBV6-3, with D tentatively TRBD1 (5 bases). The ends were cut back, 7 bases at V and 9 bases at J, with 13 bases in the middle. Germline loops: CDR1 MNHEY, CDR2 SVGEGT. CDR3 length: 13 amino acids. CDR3 amino acids: CASNEGWGSPLHF. The DNA for the CDR3 is TGTGCCAGCAATGAGGGGTGGGGTTCACCCCTCCACTTT.

This clonotype has at least ten counts. The chain uses TRBV2 and TRBJ2-5; no clear D gene. The CDR3 is 14 residues long. CDR1 is SNHLY, CDR2 FYNNEI, per germline. Trimming cost V 2 bases and J 4 bases, with 11 bases left between them. DNA of the CDR3: TGTGCCAGCAGTGAAAATGGATCTGGAGAGACCCAGTACTTC. This sequence encodes CASSENGSGETQYF.

The genes are TRBV2 and TRBJ2-1; 8 bases match TRBD2. Germline V CDR1 and CDR2: SNHLY, FYNNEI. The CDR3 extends over 13 amino acids. V lost 3 bases and J lost 11; bases outside the gene matches: 6. The CDR3 sequence: CASSEGLVPKQFF. CDR3 nucleotides: TGTGCCAGCAGTGAGGGACTAGTACCAAAGCAGTTCTTC.

There are a few counts of this clonotype. This chain connects TRBV7-2 to TRBJ1-5; D ambiguous. The V end lost 5 bases, the J end lost 2 bases, and 13 bases lay between the germline ends. This CDR3 spans 15 amino acids. Germline loops: CDR1 SGHTA, CDR2 FQGNSA. The CDR3 DNA sequence: TGTGCCAGCAGCCCGGGTCTGAACGGCAATCAGCCCCAGCATTTT. It yields the protein CASSPGLNGNQPQHF.

V usage is TRBV12-3 or TRBV12-4 and J usage is TRBJ2-2; D gene unclear. Trimming removed 4 bases at V and 2 bases at J, with 8 bases between. This CDR3 region has 14 residues. The DNA of the CDR3 is TGTGCCAGCAGTTCAATGGGAAACACCGGGGAGCTGTTTTTT. It encodes CASSSMGNTGELFF.